Following are 17 T cell receptor beta chains from one sample sequenced in a study of blood T cell repertoires in COVID-19. Assay: immunoSEQ multiplex PCR; the TCRdb copy retains only in-frame clones and omits some. The data hold 35,000 to 40,000 clones, with 90% observed a single time. The sample was peripheral blood. Receptor source: a man in his sixties or seventies with acute or convalescent COVID-19.

The chain joins TRBV28 to TRBJ2-7; no reliable D call. Germline assignment: CDR1 MDHEN and CDR2 SYDVKM. Trimming removed 4 bases from V and 0 bases from J, with 7 bases in between. This CDR3 spans 13 amino acids. Here the CDR3 DNA reads TGTGCCAGCAGTTGGCACAACTCCTACGAGCAGTACTTC. Amino acid sequence: CASSWHNSYEQYF. The whole variable domain, remainder taken from reference TRBV28 and TRBJ2-7, is DVKVTQSSRYLVKRTGEKVFLECVQDMDHENMFWYRQDPGLGLRLIYFSYDVKMKEKGDIPEGYSVSREKKERFSLILESASTNQTSMYLCASSWHNSYEQYFGPGTRLTVT.

The chain employs TRBV28 and TRBJ2-5; 12 nucleotides align to TRBD1. Germline V lookup: CDR1 MDHEN, CDR2 SYDVKM. The length of the CDR3 is 20 residues. J was trimmed by 0 bases and V by 2 bases; bases with no gene match: 13. The CDR3 nucleotides read TGTGCCAGCAGTTTACCCGAGGGACAGGGGGCTTTTGGGAACCAAGAGACCCAGTACTTC. This translates into CASSLPEGQGAFGNQETQYF.

For the CDR3, the DNA is TGTGCCAGCAGCCCCGGGACAGGGTCGTCGGAGACCCAGTACTTC. This encodes CASSPGTGSSETQYF. The chain is built from TRBV2 and TRBJ2-5, with TRBD1 matching over 9 bases. V lost 6 bases and J lost 5; bases outside the gene matches: 10. Per the germline V gene, CDR1 is SNHLY and CDR2 is FYNNEI. CDR3 length: 15 amino acids.

This clone has only one observation. CDR3 nucleotide sequence: TGTGCCAGCAGCTTAAGAGTATATAACAGAACCTATGGCTACACCTTC. It translates to CASSLRVYNRTYGYTF. The chain couples TRBV7-6 to TRBJ1-2; D gene ambiguous. Between the trimmed V and J ends, which lost 2 bases and 4 bases, there was a span of 17 bases. Germline V CDR1 and CDR2: SGHVS, FNYEAQ. The CDR3 spans 16 residues.

CDR3 DNA: TGCAGCGTTCAGACTAGCGGGAGTTCGCAGTTCTTC. Residues: CSVQTSGSSQFF. V usage is TRBV29-1 and J usage is TRBJ2-1, with 12 bases aligning to TRBD2. Losses at the gene ends were 5 bases for V and 12 bases for J; bases not matched to a gene: 5. Germline CDR1 reads SQVTM; CDR2 reads ANQGSEA. The CDR3 is 12 residues long.

The rearrangement links TRBV5-1 to TRBJ2-7; 10 bases fit TRBD1. Unmatched junction bases numbered 6, after V lost 4 bases and J lost 2 bases. The CDR3 totals 15 residues. The germline V gene encodes CDR1 SGHRS and CDR2 YFSETQ. CDR3 coding DNA: TGCGCCAGCAGCCCCTGGACAGGGGGAACCTACGAGCAGTACTTC. Translating it yields CASSPWTGGTYEQYF.

This chain joins TRBV7-9 and TRBJ1-1, with 7 bases aligning to TRBD1. Germline lookup yields CDR1 SEHNR and CDR2 FQNEAQ (reference sequence). V shed 2 bases and J 6 bases; nucleotides not matched to a gene: 12. The CDR3 contains 16 residues. The CDR3 reads CASSLIFGQGVAEAFF. CDR3 DNA: TGTGCCAGCAGCTTAATTTTCGGGCAGGGGGTAGCTGAAGCTTTCTTT.

The chain links TRBV27 to TRBJ1-4; D is possibly TRBD1 (5 bases). CDR3 length: 13 amino acids. The ends were cut back, 10 bases at V and 8 bases at J, with 17 bases in the middle. Per the germline V gene, CDR1 is MNHEY and CDR2 is SMNVEV (reference sequence). The CDR3 coding sequence is TGTGCCACCTCTCGGAGGGGCGACGAAAAACTGTTTTTT. It codes for CATSRRGDEKLFF.

V is TRBV29-1 and J is TRBJ2-1; TRBD1 matches at 11 bases. CDR3 length: 13 residues. The J segment lost 9 bases and the V segment lost 4 bases, leaving 5 bases of the junction unmatched. CDR1 is SQVTM and CDR2 is ANQGSEA in the germline V gene. CDR3 DNA sequence: TGCAGCGTTGTTGGACAGGGGGCGACTGAGCAGTTCTTC. Protein: CSVVGQGATEQFF.

The V gene is TRBV29-1, the J gene TRBJ2-3; maybe TRBD1 (5 bases). The CDR3 covers 13 residues. Germline CDR1 reads SQVTM; CDR2 reads ANQGSEA. Trimming took 5 bases from V and 2 from J, leaving 11 bases between them. In DNA form, the CDR3 reads TGCAGCGTTTTACAGGTGATCACAGATACGCAGTATTTT. Translation gives CSVLQVITDTQYF.

This clone was counted between two and nine times. The V gene is TRBV3-1 (or the pseudogene TRBV3-2), the J gene TRBJ2-7, with D unresolved. The V and J ends lost 2 bases and 1 base respectively, with 6 bases between them. Germline-derived CDR1 and CDR2 are LGHDT and YNNKEL (reference sequence). The CDR3 is made up of 13 amino acids. The CDR3 region is CASSQPPSYEQYF. Written as DNA, the CDR3 is TGTGCCAGCAGCCAACCTCCTTCCTACGAGCAGTACTTC.

The chain has TRBV7-2 and TRBJ2-5; 7 nucleotides agree with TRBD1. This CDR3 is 13 amino acids long. The V gene end was trimmed by 5 bases and the J gene end by 6 bases; junction bases not matched to a gene: 6. Per the germline V gene, CDR1 is SGHTA and CDR2 is FQGNSA. CDR3 protein: CASSPGGWKTQYF. The CDR3 DNA reads as TGTGCCAGCAGCCCAGGGGGATGGAAGACCCAGTACTTC.

V is TRBV5-4 and J is TRBJ2-2; possible D gene TRBD2, 5 bases. The V gene lost 4 bases and the J gene lost 5 bases, with 15 bases spanning the gap. Per the germline V gene, CDR1 is SGHNT and CDR2 is YYREEE (reference sequence). There are 15 residues in the CDR3. This chain's CDR3 is CASSPRGTLTGELFF. The CDR3, as DNA: TGTGCCAGCAGCCCCCGGGGAACATTAACCGGGGAGCTGTTTTTT.

CDR3: CASSVRGGEAFF. The CDR3 DNA follows: TGTGCCAGCAGCGTACGGGGAGGTGAAGCTTTCTTT. V is TRBV9 and J is TRBJ1-1; D is uncertain. CDR3 length: 12 residues. Germline-derived CDR1 and CDR2 are SGDLS and YYNGEE. Trimming pared 1 base from V and 7 bases from J, leaving 8 bases between.

The chain couples TRBV7-2 to TRBJ1-3; 8 nucleotides match TRBD1. The junction had 7 bases not matched to a gene; V was cut back by 5 bases and J by 4 bases. The germline V gene encodes CDR1 SGHTA and CDR2 FQGNSA. The CDR3 is made up of 15 amino acids. The CDR3 is CASSLLTGVGNTIYF. The CDR3 nucleotides read TGTGCCAGCAGCCTGCTGACAGGGGTAGGAAACACCATATATTTT.

J is TRBJ1-4 and V is TRBV2; 7 bases match TRBD1. Germline V lookup: CDR1 SNHLY, CDR2 FYNNEI. This CDR3 is built from 14 residues. V lost 7 bases and J lost 4; bases outside the gene matches: 6. The CDR3 coding sequence is TGTGCCAGCACAGGGACAGCTAATAATGAAAAACTGTTTTTT. Its protein product is CASTGTANNEKLFF.

The genes are TRBV6-1 and TRBJ2-4, with 9 bases fitting TRBD1. After removal of 8 bases from V and 6 bases from J, the junction contained 5 bases not matched to a gene. Germline values: CDR1 MNHNS, CDR2 SASEGT. This CDR3 has 13 amino acids. CDR3 in amino acids: CASFWGQGNIQYF. In DNA, the CDR3 is TGTGCCAGCTTCTGGGGACAGGGAAACATTCAGTACTTC.